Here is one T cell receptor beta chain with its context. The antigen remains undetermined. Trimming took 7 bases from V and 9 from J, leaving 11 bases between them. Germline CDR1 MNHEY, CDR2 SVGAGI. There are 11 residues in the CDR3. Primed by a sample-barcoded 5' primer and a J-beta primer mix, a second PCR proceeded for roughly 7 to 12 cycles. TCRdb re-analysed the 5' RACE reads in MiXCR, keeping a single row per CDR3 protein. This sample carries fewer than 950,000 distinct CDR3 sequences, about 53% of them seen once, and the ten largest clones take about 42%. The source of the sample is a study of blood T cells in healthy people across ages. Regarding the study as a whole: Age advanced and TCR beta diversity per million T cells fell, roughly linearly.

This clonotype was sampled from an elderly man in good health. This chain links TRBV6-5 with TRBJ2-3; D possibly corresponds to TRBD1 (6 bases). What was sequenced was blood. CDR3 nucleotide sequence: TGTGCCAGCACAAACAGGGAGACGCAGTATTTT. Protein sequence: CASTNRETQYF.